The 16 T cell receptor beta chains below were found in one sample sequenced in a study of post-analysis software for immune sequencing data. Researchers reported that TCR beta cDNA libraries carried unique molecular identifiers. TCRdb re-analysed the PCR reads in MiXCR, keeping a single row per CDR3 protein. The repertoire consists of about 160,000 distinct CDR3 sequences, with around 36% occurring once and the leading ten covering 25% to 35%. The source material was blood, sampled after autologous hematopoietic stem cell transplantation. The receptors were gathered from a girl between 5 and 17 years old with multiple sclerosis.

The chain recombines TRBV6-2 or TRBV6-3 with TRBJ1-5, with D hard to call. V was pared by 6 bases and J by 6 bases, with 6 bases between. The CDR3 covers 11 residues. From germline, CDR1 is MNHEY and CDR2 SVGEGT. The CDR3 loop is CASSNGQPQHF. In nucleotides, the CDR3 is TGTGCCAGCAGCAACGGTCAGCCCCAGCATTTT.

This clonotype showed up just a few times. J is TRBJ2-7 and V is TRBV5-1; TRBD2 agrees at 11 bases. V trimming: 4 bases; J trimming: 3 bases; junction bases outside the gene matches: 6. Germline V gene sequence: CDR1 SGHRS, CDR2 YFSETQ. This CDR3 region has 15 residues. The DNA of the CDR3 is TGCGCCAGCAGCCCGCCAGGGACTAGCGGCTACGAGCAGTACTTC. It translates to CASSPPGTSGYEQYF.

The chain is built from TRBV20-1 and TRBJ2-1; 9 bases are a match to TRBD2. J gave up 0 bases and V 2 bases, and 8 bases lay outside the gene matches. This CDR3 is built from 17 residues. CDR1 and CDR2 (germline): DFQATT, SNEGSKA (reference sequence). The chain's CDR3 is CSARLPSGKSSYNEQFF. The DNA of the CDR3 is TGCAGTGCTAGACTGCCTAGCGGGAAGAGCTCCTACAATGAGCAGTTCTTC.

This clonotype showed up just once. The J gene is TRBJ1-6, the V gene TRBV12-3 or TRBV12-4; 9 bases line up with TRBD1. Trimming removed 6 bases from V and 6 bases from J; junction bases left unmatched: 3. The CDR3 sequence is 14 residues long. The CDR3 sequence is CASRTGQGNSPLHF. The CDR3 nucleotides read TGTGCCAGCAGAACGGGACAGGGTAATTCACCCCTCCACTTT.

The table lists this clonotype with a few counts. This chain links TRBV6-4 with TRBJ1-1, with D perhaps TRBD1 (5 bases). The CDR3 consists of 14 residues. Trimming removed 3 bases at V and 1 base at J, with 9 bases between. Germline assignment: CDR1 MRHNA and CDR2 SNTAGT. Here the CDR3 DNA reads TGTGCCAGCAGTGAATCCAGGGAGAACACTGAAGCTTTCTTT. Translating gives CASSESRENTEAFF.

The genes are TRBV27 and TRBJ2-1; D is uncertain. Looked up from germline, CDR1 is MNHEY and CDR2 is SMNVEV (reference sequence). The CDR3 is made up of 12 amino acids. Trimming left V 6 bases short and J 7 bases short, with 10 bases between. CDR3 DNA sequence: TGTGCCAGCAGAGGAGACACAAATGAGCAGTTCTTC. This codes for CASRGDTNEQFF.

A few counts support this clonotype. A read error is possible here, since a much larger clone lies one base away. This chain uses TRBV4-1 with TRBJ2-5, with TRBD2 identical over 8 bases. CDR3 size: 15 residues. CDR1 is MGHRA, CDR2 YSYEKL, per germline. Written as DNA, the CDR3 is TGCGCCGGCAGCCAAGGAGCGGGAGTGGAAGAGACCCAGTACTTC. This sequence encodes CAGSQGAGVEETQYF.

This clonotype was seen a handful of times. The germline gene is not matched at one end of the junction; a read error may be the cause. This rearrangement joins TRBV12-5 to TRBJ2-5, with a weak D call TRBD1 (5 bases). The CDR3 extends over 14 amino acids. CDR1 and CDR2 (germline): LGHNT, FRNRAP. The CDR3 DNA reads as TGTGCTAGTGGATATGACAGCCCAGTAGAGTCCCAGTACTTC. This gives the protein CASGYDSPVESQYF. The entire variable domain, with the rest obtained from reference TRBV12-5 and TRBJ2-5, is as follows: DARVTQTPRHKVTEMGQEVTMRCQPILGHNTVFWYRQTMMQGLELLAYFRNRAPLDDSGMPKDRFSAEMPDATLATLKIQPSEPRDSAVYFCASGYDSPVESQYFGPGTRLLVL.

The V and J genes are TRBV11-1 and TRBJ1-5; perhaps TRBD1 as D (5 bases). V lost 1 base and J 6 bases, leaving 7 bases between the germline ends. The CDR3 covers 13 residues. Germline V gene data show CDR1 as SGHAT and CDR2 as FQDESV (reference sequence). This CDR3 reads CASSLVGGQPQHF. DNA of the CDR3: TGTGCCAGCAGCTTAGTCGGGGGTCAGCCCCAGCATTTT.

The chain uses TRBV20-1 and TRBJ1-1, with D possibly being TRBD1 (5 bases). The CDR3 is made up of 13 amino acids. Germline V gene data show CDR1 as DFQATT and CDR2 as SNEGSKA (reference sequence). The germline V and J ends were trimmed by 1 base and 4 bases, with 10 bases remaining between them. CDR3 protein: CSARGPGGTEAFF. The CDR3 DNA sequence: TGCAGTGCTAGAGGCCCTGGGGGCACTGAAGCTTTCTTT.

This clonotype came up a few times. This sequence joins TRBV29-1 and TRBJ2-1; the match to TRBD2 covers 12 bases. With V trimmed by 7 bases and J by 8 bases, 9 bases remained unmatched. This CDR3 region has 14 residues. Germline V gene lookup returns CDR1 SQVTM and CDR2 ANQGSEA. CDR3 region: CSADGLAGGYEQFF. Here the CDR3 DNA reads TGCAGCGCTGATGGCCTAGCGGGAGGGTATGAGCAGTTCTTC.

The chain is built from TRBV7-6 and TRBJ2-7, with 10 bases identical to TRBD2. The J call may be in error: the DNA end matches TRBJ2-5 better. Germline CDR1 SGHVS, CDR2 FNYEAQ. The CDR3 has 17 amino acids. Written as DNA, the CDR3 is TGTGCCAGCAGCTTAGGGTTAGCGGGAGGTTATACAGAGACCCAGTACTTC. Protein product: CASSLGLAGGYTETQYF.

The rearrangement joins TRBV20-1 to TRBJ2-3; D is unclear. Germline CDR1 reads DFQATT; CDR2 reads SNEGSKA (reference sequence). Trimming shortened V by 3 bases and J by 2 bases, and 9 bases separated the two germline ends. The CDR3 totals 13 residues. The CDR3 region has the DNA TGCAGTGCTAGTGGCTCGCACACAGATACGCAGTATTTT. Its protein is CSASGSHTDTQYF.

V and J are TRBV12-3 or TRBV12-4 and TRBJ2-1; D tentatively reads TRBD1 or TRBD2 (6 bases each). The CDR3 is made up of 14 amino acids. Trimming stripped 5 bases from V and 6 bases from J, with 14 bases between. The CDR3 spells CASSAGTRVNEQFF. Here the CDR3 DNA reads TGTGCCAGCAGTGCGGGGACAAGAGTCAATGAGCAGTTCTTC.

The rearrangement uses TRBV5-5 and TRBJ2-1; TRBD2 matches 13 bases. TRBJ2-7 matches the DNA end more closely, so the J call is doubtful. The CDR3 runs 17 residues. Germline V lookup: CDR1 SGHKS, CDR2 YYEKEE (reference sequence). The CDR3 region is CASSYATSGGAYNEQYF. The CDR3 DNA reads TGTGCCAGCAGCTATGCCACTAGCGGGGGGGCCTACAATGAGCAGTACTTC.

The V gene is TRBV12-3 or TRBV12-4, the J gene TRBJ1-1, with 9 bases matching TRBD1. The CDR3 is 14 amino acids. Unmatched junction bases numbered 6, after V lost 7 bases and J lost 3 bases. The CDR3 sequence: CASNIQGADTEAFF. CDR3 nucleotide sequence: TGTGCCAGCAACATACAGGGGGCGGACACTGAAGCTTTCTTT.